This T cell receptor beta chain was found in a study of blood T cell repertoires in COVID-19. For the study at large: T cells, B-cell-depleted T cells, or PBMCs supplied cDNA or gDNA.

CDR3 size: 14 residues. In germline, CDR1 is ENHRY, CDR2 SYGVKD. Trimming stripped 3 bases from V and 5 bases from J, with 13 bases between. This table comes from immunoSEQ multiplex PCR, and its TCRdb copy is limited to in-frame clones, with some not included. The sample yields 250,000 to 300,000 clones, around 83% seen once. This chain links TRBV10-3 with TRBJ2-5; TRBD2 is a possible D gene (5 bases). The clonotype comes from a man older than 75 with acute or convalescent COVID-19. Sequencing input: peripheral blood. For the CDR3, the DNA is TGTGCCATCAGTGAAGGACCATCGGGGGAGACCCAGTACTTC. Amino acid sequence: CAISEGPSGETQYF.